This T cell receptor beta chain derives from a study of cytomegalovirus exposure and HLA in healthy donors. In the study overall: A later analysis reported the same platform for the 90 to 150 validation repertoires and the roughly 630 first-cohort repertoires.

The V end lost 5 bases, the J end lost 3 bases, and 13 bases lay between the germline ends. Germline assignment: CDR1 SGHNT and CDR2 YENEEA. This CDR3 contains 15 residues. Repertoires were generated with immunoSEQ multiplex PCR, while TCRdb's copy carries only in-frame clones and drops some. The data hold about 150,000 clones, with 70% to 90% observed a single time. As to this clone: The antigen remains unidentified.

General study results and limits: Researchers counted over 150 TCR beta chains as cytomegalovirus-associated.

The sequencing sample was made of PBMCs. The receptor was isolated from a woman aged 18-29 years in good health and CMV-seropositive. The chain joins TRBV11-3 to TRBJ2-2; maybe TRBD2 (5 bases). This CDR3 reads CASSPAGMDTGELFF. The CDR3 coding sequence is TGTGCCAGCAGCCCGGCGGGTATGGACACCGGGGAGCTGTTTTTT.